The 26 T cell receptor beta chains given below trace back to one sample, sequenced in a study of blood T cell repertoires in COVID-19. Sequencing was performed with immunoSEQ multiplex PCR; in TCRdb, only in-frame clones are kept and a portion is missing. The sample includes more than 95,000 clones, around nine tenths of them seen just once. Sequenced sample: peripheral blood. The receptors stem from a woman over 75 with acute or convalescent COVID-19.

V gene TRBV18 combines with J gene TRBJ1-1; perhaps TRBD1 as D (6 bases). Trimming left V 4 bases short and J 1 base short, with 19 bases between. This CDR3 is 17 amino acids long. The germline CDR1 and CDR2 sequences are KGHSH and LQKENI. CDR3 protein: CASSLGTRGQGNTEAFF. The CDR3 DNA is TGTGCCAGCTCACTGGGGACACGGGGCCAGGGGAACACTGAAGCTTTCTTT.

The chain is built from TRBV6-1 and TRBJ1-2; 8 bases are a match to TRBD1. J was trimmed by 7 bases and V by 1 base; bases with no gene match: 2. Germline V gives CDR1 MNHNS, CDR2 SASEGT. The CDR3 consists of 13 residues. The CDR3 region has the DNA TGTGCCAGCAGTGAAGGGACAGGGAGTGGCTACACCTTC. The encoded protein is CASSEGTGSGYTF.

The V and J genes are TRBV9 and TRBJ1-4, with 9 bases identical to TRBD1. Losses at the gene ends were 4 bases for V and 7 bases for J; bases not matched to a gene: 5. The CDR3 has 14 residues. Germline V gene sequence: CDR1 SGDLS, CDR2 YYNGEE. CDR3 protein: CASSFTGGSEKLFF. The CDR3 nucleotides read TGTGCCAGCAGCTTTACAGGGGGCTCTGAAAAACTGTTTTTT.

The rearrangement uses TRBV5-4 and TRBJ1-1, with a weak D call TRBD1 (5 bases). Germline-derived CDR1 and CDR2 are SGHNT and YYREEE (reference sequence). V lost 1 base and J lost 5, with 9 bases in between. The CDR3 totals 13 residues. CDR3 residues: CASSLPGGTEAFF. For the CDR3, the DNA is TGTGCCAGCAGCTTGCCGGGGGGGACTGAAGCTTTCTTT.

The sample holds one count of this clone. The CDR3 sequence: CASSPDSNYGYTF. The CDR3 region has the DNA TGTGCCAGCAGCCCCGACAGTAACTATGGCTACACCTTC. This chain uses TRBV5-4 with TRBJ1-2; tentative D call: TRBD1 (5 bases). There are 13 residues in the CDR3. The V gene lost 4 bases and the J gene lost 1 base, with 8 bases spanning the gap. The germline gives CDR1 SGHNT, CDR2 YYREEE (reference sequence).

The rearrangement links TRBV5-1 to TRBJ1-3; possible D gene TRBD1, 5 bases. V lost 6 bases to trimming and J lost 4 bases, with 11 bases between them. CDR3 size: 13 residues. The germline V gene has CDR1 SGHRS and CDR2 YFSETQ. For the CDR3, the DNA is TGCGCCAGCACCCCGGGGGAAGGAAACACCATATATTTT. Translation: CASTPGEGNTIYF.

The CDR3 coding sequence is TGTGCCAGCTCACCAAGAGGGGAGGGCACTGAAGCTTTCTTT. This translates into CASSPRGEGTEAFF. The J gene is TRBJ1-1, the V gene TRBV18; D is perhaps TRBD1 (5 bases). Trimming pared 2 bases from V and 4 bases from J, leaving 11 bases between. The germline gives CDR1 KGHSH, CDR2 LQKENI. The CDR3 is 14 residues long.

The chain links TRBV12-3 or TRBV12-4 to TRBJ1-2, with D tentatively TRBD1 (5 bases). V was cut by 5 bases and J by 4 bases, with 8 bases left in between. This CDR3 comprises 12 residues. The CDR3 sequence is CASSTQGYGYTF. CDR3 DNA sequence: TGTGCCAGCAGTACTCAGGGCTATGGCTACACCTTC.

The V and J genes are TRBV27 and TRBJ2-3; D possibly corresponds to TRBD2 (5 bases). The CDR3 consists of 13 residues. The germline CDR1 and CDR2 sequences are MNHEY and SMNVEV (reference sequence). The V gene lost 6 bases and the J gene lost 8 bases, with 15 bases spanning the gap. The CDR3 loop reads CASRGSAGVTQYF. The CDR3 nucleotides read TGTGCCAGCAGAGGGAGTGCGGGTGTTACGCAGTATTTT.

The chain joins TRBV5-3 to TRBJ1-5; 10 nucleotides line up with TRBD1. TRBV5-3 is marked as an open reading frame, function uncertain. The CDR3 runs 16 residues. Trimming at V came to 4 bases and at J to 6 bases, leaving 10 bases not matched to a gene. The CDR3 loop reads CARSLRQGARFQPQHF. CDR3 nucleotide sequence: TGTGCCAGAAGCCTCCGACAGGGGGCCAGGTTTCAGCCCCAGCATTTT.

Only a few counts were recorded for this clone. The chain couples TRBV11-2 to TRBJ2-1, with a possible D match to TRBD2 (5 bases). CDR1 is SGHAT and CDR2 is FQNNGV in the germline V gene. Trimming stripped 3 bases from V and 4 bases from J, with 7 bases between. The CDR3 runs to 13 residues. The CDR3 bases are TGTGCCAGCAGCTTGACGGGATACAATGAGCAGTTCTTC. Translating gives CASSLTGYNEQFF. The whole variable domain, filled in from reference TRBV11-2 and TRBJ2-1, reads EAGVAQSPRYKIIEKRQSVAFWCNPISGHATLYWYQQILGQGPKLLIQFQNNGVVDDSQLPKDRFSAERLKGVDSTLKIQPAKLEDSAVYLCASSLTGYNEQFFGPGTRLTVL.

This chain uses TRBV24-1 with TRBJ1-5, with 9 bases that match TRBD1. V shed 2 bases and J 0 bases; nucleotides not matched to a gene: 10. This CDR3 is 19 amino acids long. Germline V gene sequence: CDR1 KGHDR, CDR2 SFDVKD. CDR3 residues: CATSDSGTGTRYSNQPQHF. The CDR3 DNA reads as TGTGCCACCAGTGATTCCGGGACAGGGACTCGCTATAGCAATCAGCCCCAGCATTTT.

The chain joins TRBV4-3 to TRBJ1-1; the match to TRBD1 covers 7 bases. This CDR3 is 17 amino acids long. Germline V CDR1 and CDR2: LGHNA, YSLEER. The V and J ends lost 0 bases and 3 bases, in that order; junction bases with no gene match: 10. As DNA, the CDR3 is TGCGCCAGCAGCCAAGATCTGAGGCGACAGGGATACACTGAAGCTTTCTTT. Encoded protein: CASSQDLRRQGYTEAFF.

The genes are TRBV7-6 and TRBJ2-1; perhaps TRBD2 as D (5 bases). The CDR3 is made up of 17 amino acids. Trimming cost V 1 base and J 2 bases, with 15 bases left between them. Germline V CDR1 and CDR2: SGHVS, FNYEAQ. CDR3 DNA: TGTGCCAGCAGCTTAGACCTTGGAGAGGGCCCCTACAATGAGCAGTTCTTC. Translating gives CASSLDLGEGPYNEQFF.

The chain has TRBV3-1 (or the pseudogene TRBV3-2) and TRBJ2-5; 9 bases match TRBD1. CDR1 LGHDT and CDR2 YNNKEL come from the germline V gene (reference sequence). The CDR3 is 16 amino acids. V shed 3 bases, J shed 4 bases, and the junction held 9 bases outside the gene matches. The chain's CDR3 is CASSQAGTGLSETQYF. As DNA, the CDR3 is TGTGCCAGCAGCCAGGCCGGGACAGGGTTATCAGAGACCCAGTACTTC.

This chain links TRBV6-5 with TRBJ2-7, with D maybe TRBD2 (5 bases). V was trimmed by 6 bases and J by 0 bases, leaving 12 bases between them. This CDR3 has 14 amino acids. In germline, CDR1 is MNHEY, CDR2 SVGAGI. In DNA, the CDR3 is TGTGCCAGCAGGACCCTAGCTCCCTCCTACGAGCAGTACTTC. It translates to CASRTLAPSYEQYF.

In DNA, the CDR3 is TGTGCCAGCAGCCAGCGGCTAGTAAGGATGGAGACCCAGTACTTC. Its translation is CASSQRLVRMETQYF. The rearrangement links TRBV3-1 (or the pseudogene TRBV3-2) to TRBJ2-5; D is unclear. V was shortened by 3 bases and J by 5 bases, with 16 bases between the two germline ends. CDR1 is LGHDT, CDR2 YNNKEL, per germline (reference sequence). CDR3 size: 15 residues.

The genes are TRBV7-8 and TRBJ1-2; TRBD1 aligns across 7 bases. The CDR3 has 15 residues. Germline CDR1 is SGHVS and CDR2 is FQNEAQ. V lost 5 bases and J lost 0; bases outside the gene matches: 6. CDR3 loop: CASSQTGTANYGYTF. The CDR3, as DNA: TGTGCCAGCAGCCAGACAGGGACAGCTAACTATGGCTACACCTTC.

The CDR3 region is CAISDFRQASTDTQYF. CDR3 bases: TGTGCCATCAGCGACTTTCGACAGGCCAGCACAGATACGCAGTATTTT. The J gene is TRBJ2-3, the V gene TRBV10-3; TRBD1 is a possible D gene (6 bases). This CDR3 comprises 16 residues. Trimming stripped 6 bases from V and 0 bases from J, with 16 bases between. Germline V gene lookup returns CDR1 ENHRY and CDR2 SYGVKD.

This sequence joins TRBV6-5 and TRBJ1-1; perhaps TRBD1 as D (5 bases). CDR3 length: 13 amino acids. Per germline, CDR1 MNHEY and CDR2 SVGAGI. V lost 6 bases, J lost 5 bases, and 13 bases lay in between. CDR3 coding DNA: TGTGCCAGCAGAGTAACCGGGGGGACTGAAGCTTTCTTT. It specifies CASRVTGGTEAFF.

This clone was counted only a few times. The chain joins TRBV4-3 to TRBJ1-6, with 7 bases lining up with TRBD1. The V and J ends lost 5 bases and 7 bases, in that order; junction bases with no gene match: 8. Germline-derived CDR1 and CDR2 are LGHNA and YSLEER. This CDR3 is 15 amino acids long. For the CDR3, the DNA is TGCGCCAGCAGCTTACAGGGGTTTCCCAATTCACCCCTCCACTTT. It is translated as CASSLQGFPNSPLHF.

This chain joins TRBV19 and TRBJ1-1; D is uncertain. The CDR3 is 15 amino acids. Looked up from germline, CDR1 is LNHDA and CDR2 is SQIVND (reference sequence). V lost 7 bases and J 1 base, leaving 16 bases between the germline ends. CDR3 coding DNA: TGTGCCAGTACCTCCCGGGGTAGGCCGAACACTGAAGCTTTCTTT. It is translated as CASTSRGRPNTEAFF. Looking up the rest from reference TRBV19 and TRBJ1-1 gives the full variable domain: DGGITQSPKYLFRKEGQNVTLSCEQNLNHDAMYWYRQDPGQGLRLIYYSQIVNDFQKGDIAEGYSVSREKKESFPLTVTSAQKNPTAFYLCASTSRGRPNTEAFFGQGTRLTVV.

The chain carries TRBV7-2 and TRBJ2-3; D remains ambiguous. The CDR3 contains 12 residues. Germline CDR1 reads SGHTA; CDR2 reads FQGNSA. Trimming removed 3 bases from V and 5 bases from J, with 6 bases in between. CDR3 in DNA: TGTGCCAGCAGCTTCGTTCGAGATACGCAGTATTTT. It codes for CASSFVRDTQYF.

The V gene is TRBV5-1, the J gene TRBJ1-1; 7 nucleotides agree with TRBD1. Germline V gene data show CDR1 as SGHRS and CDR2 as YFSETQ. Trimming removed 4 bases from V and 1 base from J; junction bases left unmatched: 7. This CDR3 is 15 amino acids long. The DNA for the CDR3 is TGCGCCAGCAGCCCTCGTACAGGGGCGAACACTGAAGCTTTCTTT. Amino acid sequence: CASSPRTGANTEAFF.

The rearrangement uses TRBV21-1 and TRBJ2-1; the D call in the table, TRBD2, was not verified against the DNA. TRBV21-1 is reported as a pseudogene. The CDR3 length is 19 residues. CDR3 protein: CASSKVFLAGAPRYNEQFF. CDR3 nucleotides: TGTGCCAGCAGCAAAGTCTTCCTAGCGGGAGCCCCTCGCTACAATGAGCAGTTCTTC.

In the case of this clone: The sample holds other DNA sequences that translate to the same CDR3. Here the CDR3 reads CASSIGVSGANVLTF. DNA of the CDR3: TGTGCCAGTAGTATCGGGGTCTCTGGGGCCAACGTCCTGACTTTC. The chain is built from TRBV19 and TRBJ2-6; D perhaps matches TRBD2 (5 bases). The V end lost 3 bases, the J end lost 0 bases, and 6 bases lay between the germline ends. The CDR3 spans 15 residues. The germline gives CDR1 LNHDA, CDR2 SQIVND (reference sequence).